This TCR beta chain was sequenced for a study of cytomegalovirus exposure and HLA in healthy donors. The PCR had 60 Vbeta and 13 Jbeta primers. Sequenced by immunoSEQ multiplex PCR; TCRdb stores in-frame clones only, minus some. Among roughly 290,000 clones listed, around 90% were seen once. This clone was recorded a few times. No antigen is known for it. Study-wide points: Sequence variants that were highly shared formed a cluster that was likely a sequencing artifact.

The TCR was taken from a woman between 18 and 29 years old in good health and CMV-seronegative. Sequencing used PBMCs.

CDR3 loop: CASSDTRVGNQPQHF. The CDR3 DNA sequence: TGTGCCAGCAGCGATACCAGGGTTGGCAATCAGCCCCAGCATTTT. The rearrangement joins TRBV21-1 to TRBJ1-5; the table's D call, TRBD1, has no DNA check behind it. TRBV21-1 is a pseudogene segment. The CDR3 spans 15 residues.